The 17 T cell receptor beta chains presented below share a single source sample, sequenced in a study of blood T cell repertoires in COVID-19. Produced via immunoSEQ multiplex PCR; TCRdb's table is partial and in-frame only. The table lists 250,000 or so clones, around 85% of them singletons. Sequencing was performed on PBMCs or T cells enriched from blood (not recorded which). The source of these receptors is a woman between 45 and 65 years old who had recovered from COVID-19.

V is TRBV29-1 and J is TRBJ1-1; no clear D gene. The V end lost 4 bases, the J end lost 4 bases, and 13 bases lay between the germline ends. The CDR3 covers 13 residues. The V gene's germline CDR1 is SQVTM and CDR2 ANQGSEA. The CDR3 is CSVGVSSFTEAFF. The CDR3 nucleotides read TGCAGCGTTGGTGTCTCTTCCTTCACTGAAGCTTTCTTT.

This chain links TRBV11-2 with TRBJ2-1; 7 bases fit TRBD2. Per the germline V gene, CDR1 is SGHAT and CDR2 is FQNNGV. The CDR3 is made up of 15 amino acids. V gave up 6 bases and J gave up 0 bases; unmatched junction bases: 5. For the CDR3, the DNA is TGTGCCAGCAGTTTGGGGGGGAGCTCCTACAATGAGCAGTTCTTC. Its protein product is CASSLGGSSYNEQFF.

This clone was counted a few times. J is TRBJ2-2 and V is TRBV5-1, with 9 bases fitting TRBD1. From germline, CDR1 is SGHRS and CDR2 YFSETQ. V shed 2 bases, J shed 3 bases, and the junction held 5 bases outside the gene matches. CDR3 length: 16 residues. The CDR3 coding sequence is TGCGCCAGCAGCTTTGATGGACAGGGGTACACCGGGGAGCTGTTTTTT. It encodes CASSFDGQGYTGELFF.

This clone was seen a few times. The V call is TRBV7-2, the J call TRBJ2-1; TRBD2 matches 10 bases. Germline V gene lookup returns CDR1 SGHTA and CDR2 FQGNSA. The CDR3 totals 16 residues. V lost 8 bases to trimming and J lost 1 base; unmatched junction nucleotides: 8. The CDR3 bases are TGTGCCAGCGGATATGGACTAGCGGAATCCTACAATGAGCAGTTCTTC. This encodes CASGYGLAESYNEQFF.

V and J are TRBV12-5 and TRBJ2-4, with 8 positions matching TRBD2. The CDR3 consists of 18 residues. Losses at the gene ends were 4 bases for V and 0 bases for J; bases not matched to a gene: 11. Germline V gives CDR1 LGHNT, CDR2 FRNRAP. CDR3 bases: TGTGCTAGTGGTTCAACCTTAGCGGGAAAACTAGCCAAAAACATTCAGTACTTC. This gives the protein CASGSTLAGKLAKNIQYF.

The chain couples TRBV13 to TRBJ1-3; TRBD1 might be the D (5 bases). Germline loops: CDR1 PRHDT, CDR2 FYEKMQ (reference sequence). The V gene lost 5 bases and the J gene lost 2 bases, with 16 bases spanning the gap. The length of the CDR3 is 16 residues. Written as DNA, the CDR3 is TGTGCCAGCAGCGTATGGGGGGAAAGACCTGGAAACACCATATATTTT. Translation gives CASSVWGERPGNTIYF.

The J gene is TRBJ1-1, the V gene TRBV10-3; weak D call: TRBD1 (5 bases). The CDR3 covers 19 residues. Germline values: CDR1 ENHRY, CDR2 SYGVKD. Trimming took 3 bases from V and 3 from J, leaving 26 bases between them. DNA of the CDR3: TGTGCCATCAGTGATCCGATAGGGCAAGGGGAAAATTGGGACACTGAAGCTTTCTTT. Translation gives CAISDPIGQGENWDTEAFF.

The chain couples TRBV19 to TRBJ2-2; 13 nucleotides match TRBD2. Germline loops: CDR1 LNHDA, CDR2 SQIVND (reference sequence). J was trimmed by 7 bases and V by 6 bases; bases with no gene match: 8. This CDR3 has 16 residues. This chain's CDR3 is CASSRSTSGRSGELFF. In DNA, the CDR3 is TGTGCCAGTAGCCGCTCGACTAGCGGGAGGAGCGGGGAGCTGTTTTTT.

This chain uses TRBV6-2 or TRBV6-3 with TRBJ2-2; D unresolved. V was shortened by 0 bases and J by 2 bases, with 7 bases between the two germline ends. CDR1 is MNHEY and CDR2 is SVGEGT in the germline V gene. This CDR3 contains 15 residues. For the CDR3, the DNA is TGTGCCAGCAGTTACTCGGGCAGAAACACCGGGGAGCTGTTTTTT. This encodes CASSYSGRNTGELFF.

The V gene is TRBV12-2, the J gene TRBJ2-5; TRBD2 is the table's D call and was not checked against the DNA. TRBV12-2 represents a pseudogene. This CDR3 region has 17 residues. CDR3 sequence (DNA): TGTGCAAGTCGACGCACTGGGGGGGGATTGTTGCAAGAGACCCAGTACTTC. The encoded protein is CASRRTGGGLLQETQYF.

The gene calls are TRBV11-1 and TRBJ1-3; tentative D call: TRBD1 (6 bases). Germline CDR1 is SGHAT and CDR2 is FQDESV (reference sequence). The CDR3 has 16 residues. Trimming shortened V by 3 bases and J by 3 bases, and 15 bases separated the two germline ends. The CDR3 nucleotides are TGTGCCAGCAGCTTTAGGACAGCAACCCATGGAAACACCATATATTTT. Protein product: CASSFRTATHGNTIYF.

The genes are TRBV14 and TRBJ2-1; D remains ambiguous. CDR1 SGHDN and CDR2 FVKESK come from the germline V gene. Trimming pared 3 bases from V and 6 bases from J, leaving 18 bases between. The CDR3 is 16 amino acids. The DNA for the CDR3 is TGTGCCAGCAGCCATATCCTCTCCCGTTCAGGCAATGAGCAGTTCTTC. It encodes CASSHILSRSGNEQFF.

This chain joins TRBV12-5 and TRBJ2-2; a possible D gene is TRBD2 (6 bases). Germline V gene sequence: CDR1 LGHNT, CDR2 FRNRAP. The CDR3 runs to 13 residues. DNA of the CDR3: TGTGCCTCCGAGGAGGGTTTTGGCGGGGAGCTGTTTTTT. Protein: CASEEGFGGELFF.

This chain joins TRBV5-1 and TRBJ2-3; TRBD2 is a possible D gene (6 bases). V was pared by 1 base and J by 2 bases, with 14 bases between. This CDR3 region has 16 residues. Germline CDR1 reads SGHRS; CDR2 reads YFSETQ. This CDR3 reads CASSLRLAELTDTQYF. In DNA form, the CDR3 reads TGCGCCAGCAGCTTGCGTTTAGCGGAGCTCACAGATACGCAGTATTTT.

This clone occurred a few times. The chain couples TRBV29-1 to TRBJ2-1; unclear D gene. The CDR3 runs 14 residues. V was shortened by 6 bases and J by 0 bases, with 12 bases between the two germline ends. Germline V CDR1 and CDR2: SQVTM, ANQGSEA. CDR3 bases: TGCAGCGTCGCTAGAGCTAGCTCCTACAATGAGCAGTTCTTC. It specifies CSVARASSYNEQFF.

The chain recombines TRBV28 with TRBJ2-2; D ambiguous. This CDR3 spans 15 amino acids. Germline CDR1 and CDR2: MDHEN and SYDVKM. V was clipped by 2 bases and J by 0 bases, with 7 bases between them. CDR3: CASSLLRANTGELFF. The CDR3 nucleotides read TGTGCCAGCAGTTTACTTCGTGCGAACACCGGGGAGCTGTTTTTT.

The V and J genes are TRBV21-1 and TRBJ1-5; TRBD1, as called in the table, went unchecked against the DNA. TRBV21-1 is a pseudogene. The CDR3 extends over 12 amino acids. The CDR3 nucleotides read TGTGCCAGCACCCTCAGGGGTCAGCCCCAGCATTTT. Translating gives CASTLRGQPQHF.